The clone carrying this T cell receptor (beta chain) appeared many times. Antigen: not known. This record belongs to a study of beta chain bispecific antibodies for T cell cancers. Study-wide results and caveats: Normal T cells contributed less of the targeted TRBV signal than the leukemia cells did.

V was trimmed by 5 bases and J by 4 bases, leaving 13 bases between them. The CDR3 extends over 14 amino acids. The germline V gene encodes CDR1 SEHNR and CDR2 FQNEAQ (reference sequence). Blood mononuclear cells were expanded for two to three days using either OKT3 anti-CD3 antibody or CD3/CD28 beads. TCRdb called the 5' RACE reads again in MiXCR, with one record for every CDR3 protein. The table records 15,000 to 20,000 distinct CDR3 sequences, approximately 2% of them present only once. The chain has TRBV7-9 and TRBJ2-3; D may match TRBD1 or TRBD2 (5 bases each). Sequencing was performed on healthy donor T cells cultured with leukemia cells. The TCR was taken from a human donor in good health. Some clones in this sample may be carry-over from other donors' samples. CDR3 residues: CASSQGVRSDTQYF. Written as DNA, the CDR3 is TGTGCCAGCAGCCAGGGAGTTCGGTCAGATACGCAGTATTTT.